The present T cell receptor beta chain was sequenced within a study of identical twins. Findings of the study overall: Possibly, invariant MAIT and iNKT cells partly confounded zero-insertion analyses. With abundant cord blood beta clonotypes, insertions were fewer; memory repertoires showed no such pattern.

MiXCR was run by TCRdb on the 5' RACE reads, yielding one entry per CDR3 protein. This sample yields hundreds of thousands of distinct CDR3 sequences, of which 9% to 15% are seen a single time; 1.5% to 2% belongs to the top ten. Germline lookup yields CDR1 DFQATT and CDR2 SNEGSKA (reference sequence). This CDR3 has 15 amino acids. V was clipped by 3 bases and J by 4 bases, with 15 bases between them. With regard to this clonotype: The antigen is undetermined.

This same sample was also taken into another study, of yellow fever vaccine responses in identical twins.

This chain uses TRBV20-1 with TRBJ2-2; tentatively, D is TRBD2 (6 bases). This TCR derives from a woman between 18 and 30 years old in good health. The sample taken for sequencing was PBMCs. CDR3 sequence reads: CSASDHGGGTGELFF. In nucleotides, the CDR3 is TGCAGTGCTAGTGACCATGGGGGAGGCACCGGGGAGCTGTTTTTT.